The present T cell receptor beta chain was sequenced within a study of molecular identifiers for immune sequencing clone quantification. MiXCR was run by TCRdb on the PCR reads, yielding one entry per CDR3 protein. The repertoire holds about 640,000 distinct CDR3 sequences, around 20% seen once, with 0.85% to 0.9% in the top ten. This clonotype was picked up a small number of times. Germline V gene sequence: CDR1 LGHDT, CDR2 YNNKEL (reference sequence). V lost 0 bases to trimming and J lost 4 bases, with 21 bases between them. This CDR3 is 19 amino acids long. Sequenced: naive CD8+ T cells from blood, with Jurkat cell RNA spiked in. This sample's subset: FACS-sorted CD8+CD4-CCR7+CD45RA+ naive T cells. The gene calls are TRBV3-1 and TRBJ2-2; D gene ambiguous. This TCR derives from a human donor in good health. Some libraries in this study had Jurkat cell RNA spiked in. This chain's CDR3 is CASSQDALRKPRRTGELFF. The CDR3 region has the DNA TGTGCCAGCAGCCAAGATGCACTGCGTAAGCCCCGGCGCACCGGGGAGCTGTTTTTT.